The 27 T cell receptor beta chains below were found in one sample sequenced in a study of Ad26.COV2.S vaccination and SARS-CoV-2 variants. The assay was immunoSEQ multiplex PCR, and TCRdb's table has in-frame clones only and misses some. The sample holds approximately 140,000 clones; 86% are singletons and the top ten take around 5.1%. This specimen was peripheral blood, taken after recovery from COVID-19. The receptors were sampled from a human donor who had recovered from COVID-19.

The chain is built from TRBV5-1 and TRBJ1-6; the match to TRBD1 covers 10 bases. Looked up from germline, CDR1 is SGHRS and CDR2 is YFSETQ. The V segment lost 4 bases and the J segment 10 bases; nucleotides outside the gene matches: 5. This CDR3 contains 14 residues. The CDR3 reads CASSRGQGVSPLHF. The CDR3, as DNA: TGCGCCAGCAGCCGTGGACAGGGGGTCTCACCCCTCCACTTT.

The chain joins TRBV27 to TRBJ2-7; D is undetermined. Looked up from germline, CDR1 is MNHEY and CDR2 is SMNVEV (reference sequence). The CDR3 covers 14 residues. V shed 4 bases and J shed 2 bases, with 12 bases lying between them. The CDR3 DNA is TGTGCCAGCAGTTCCCTTGGCTTACCCTACGAGCAGTACTTC. Translation gives CASSSLGLPYEQYF.

V gene TRBV1 combines with J gene TRBJ1-5. TRBV1 is assigned pseudogene status. This CDR3 region has 16 residues. CDR3 nucleotides: TGCACCAGCAGCCAAGAAAAGTTCGGTAGCAATCAGCCCCAGCATTTT. Its protein product is CTSSQEKFGSNQPQHF.

V and J are TRBV5-1 and TRBJ1-2; D is possibly TRBD1 (6 bases). The V end was cut by 2 bases, the J end by 0 bases, with 17 bases between. The CDR3 has 17 residues. Germline loops: CDR1 SGHRS, CDR2 YFSETQ. DNA for the CDR3: TGCGCCAGCAGCTTCCAATATGGGACATCTGCTAACTATGGCTACACCTTC. Protein product: CASSFQYGTSANYGYTF.

The chain joins TRBV9 to TRBJ1-1, with 9 bases identical to TRBD1. Germline CDR1 reads SGDLS; CDR2 reads YYNGEE. Unmatched junction bases numbered 7, after V lost 1 base and J lost 3 bases. This CDR3 spans 16 amino acids. The CDR3 sequence is CASSVSGQGVDTEAFF. Written as DNA, the CDR3 is TGTGCCAGCAGCGTATCGGGACAGGGCGTGGACACTGAAGCTTTCTTT.

This clone was observed once. The V and J genes are TRBV28 and TRBJ2-7, with 8 bases lining up with TRBD1. CDR1 and CDR2 from the germline V gene are MDHEN and SYDVKM. CDR3 length: 14 amino acids. The V and J ends lost 7 bases and 3 bases, in that order; junction bases with no gene match: 8. For the CDR3, the DNA is TGTGCCAGCAACTCGAACAGGGGGATCTACGAGCAGTACTTC. Amino acid sequence: CASNSNRGIYEQYF.

This chain uses TRBV5-6 with TRBJ2-3; D may be TRBD2 (5 bases). The CDR3 is made up of 14 amino acids. Germline V gene sequence: CDR1 SGHDT, CDR2 YYEEEE. Trimming pared 6 bases from V and 8 bases from J, leaving 19 bases between. The CDR3 loop reads CASTSLVLRGTQYF. The CDR3 DNA is TGTGCCAGCACCAGCTTAGTCCTACGGGGTACGCAGTATTTT.

The V gene is TRBV7-2, the J gene TRBJ1-4; D is possibly TRBD1 (6 bases). The V gene's germline CDR1 is SGHTA and CDR2 FQGNSA. This CDR3 comprises 15 residues. Trimming stripped 5 bases from V and 7 bases from J, with 17 bases between. The CDR3 is CASSPDQGILEKLFF. The CDR3 DNA reads as TGTGCCAGCAGCCCGGATCAGGGGATTCTTGAAAAACTGTTTTTT.

The chain combines TRBV24-1 with TRBJ2-2, with 8 bases aligning to TRBD1. This CDR3 has 14 amino acids. Germline V CDR1 and CDR2: KGHDR, SFDVKD. With V trimmed by 7 bases and J by 3 bases, 3 bases remained unmatched. The CDR3 loop reads CATREQGDTGELFF. In DNA form, the CDR3 reads TGTGCCACCAGAGAACAGGGGGACACCGGGGAGCTGTTTTTT.

This chain connects TRBV28 to TRBJ2-3; D is undetermined. This CDR3 has 15 amino acids. V was cut by 6 bases and J by 3 bases, with 16 bases left in between. CDR1 and CDR2 from the germline V gene are MDHEN and SYDVKM. The DNA of the CDR3 is TGTGCCAGCAGGAATCCTGGCGTCGGGACAGATACGCAGTATTTT. It specifies CASRNPGVGTDTQYF.

V and J are TRBV7-9 and TRBJ2-1; D is ambiguous. This CDR3 spans 12 amino acids. V lost 1 base and J lost 7, with 5 bases in between. Germline lookup yields CDR1 SEHNR and CDR2 FQNEAQ (reference sequence). CDR3 residues: CASSLVVNEQFF. The CDR3 coding sequence is TGTGCCAGCAGCTTAGTAGTGAATGAGCAGTTCTTC. Combining the CDR3 with reference TRBV7-9 and TRBJ2-1 gives the whole variable domain DTGVSQNPRHKITKRGQNVTFRCDPISEHNRLYWYRQTLGQGPEFLTYFQNEAQLEKSRLLSDRFSAERPKGSFSTLEIQRTEQGDSAMYLCASSLVVNEQFFGPGTRLTVL.

The chain combines TRBV5-1 with TRBJ1-2; D may be TRBD1 (6 bases). With 0 bases removed from V and 4 bases from J, the gap between germline ends came to 7 bases. The CDR3 loop spans 13 amino acids. The germline gives CDR1 SGHRS, CDR2 YFSETQ. The CDR3 loop is CASSLGGAYGYTF. The CDR3 coding sequence is TGCGCCAGCAGCTTGGGGGGGGCCTATGGCTACACCTTC.

The CDR3 sequence is CASSIGVSSYEQYF. The CDR3 DNA reads TGTGCCAGTAGTATCGGGGTCAGCTCCTACGAGCAGTACTTC. This chain links TRBV19 with TRBJ2-7; D perhaps matches TRBD2 (5 bases). The CDR3 consists of 14 residues. The germline CDR1 and CDR2 sequences are LNHDA and SQIVND (reference sequence). Trimming pared 3 bases from V and 0 bases from J, leaving 9 bases between. The whole variable domain, filled in from reference TRBV19 and TRBJ2-7, reads DGGITQSPKYLFRKEGQNVTLSCEQNLNHDAMYWYRQDPGQGLRLIYYSQIVNDFQKGDIAEGYSVSREKKESFPLTVTSAQKNPTAFYLCASSIGVSSYEQYFGPGTRLTVT.

The J gene is TRBJ1-2, the V gene TRBV19; 8 bases line up with TRBD1. V lost 4 bases and J lost 3; bases outside the gene matches: 7. Germline assignment: CDR1 LNHDA and CDR2 SQIVND (reference sequence). The CDR3 is 15 amino acids. The CDR3: CASSNGQGWDYGYTF. CDR3 nucleotides: TGTGCCAGTAGTAACGGACAGGGATGGGACTATGGCTACACCTTC.

The rearrangement uses TRBV7-6 and TRBJ1-1; no definite D call. The germline CDR1 and CDR2 sequences are SGHVS and FNYEAQ. V lost 5 bases and J lost 0, with 10 bases in between. This CDR3 comprises 14 residues. DNA for the CDR3: TGTGCCAGCAGCCGCGAGGGAGTGAACACTGAAGCTTTCTTT. This translates into CASSREGVNTEAFF.

On this clone: The germline gene is not matched at one end of the junction; a read error may be the cause. The chain uses TRBV30 and TRBJ1-1, with D perhaps matching TRBD1 (6 bases). Per the germline V gene, CDR1 is GTSNPN and CDR2 is SVGIG (reference sequence). The length of the CDR3 is 15 residues. The CDR3 here is CAGSQTGSHNTEAFF. The CDR3, as DNA: TGTGCCGGGAGTCAAACAGGGAGCCATAACACTGAAGCTTTCTTT.

The genes are TRBV19 and TRBJ1-6, with unresolved D. The CDR3 runs 15 residues. Germline CDR1 LNHDA, CDR2 SQIVND (reference sequence). V dropped 5 bases and J dropped 7 bases, with 15 bases sitting between them. CDR3 DNA sequence: TGTGCCAGTAGTGAGTCTTTAGGGTGGAATTCACCCCTCCACTTT. Translation: CASSESLGWNSPLHF.

The chain uses TRBV28 and TRBJ1-1, with D tentatively TRBD1 (5 bases). The CDR3 loop spans 12 amino acids. Germline CDR1 and CDR2: MDHEN and SYDVKM. Trimming cost V 6 bases and J 10 bases, with 15 bases left between them. The chain's CDR3 is CASRPSGAGAFF. CDR3 coding DNA: TGTGCCAGCAGGCCGTCCGGGGCTGGAGCTTTCTTT.

CDR3 DNA: TGTGCCAGCAGTTTAAGTGCAGGGAAGTTCTTC. It translates to CASSLSAGKFF. The chain is built from TRBV12-3 or TRBV12-4 and TRBJ2-1; D might be TRBD1 (5 bases). This CDR3 has 11 amino acids. The V end lost 2 bases, the J end lost 14 bases, and 10 bases lay between the germline ends.

The chain carries TRBV7-8 and TRBJ2-7; no firm D call. Per the germline V gene, CDR1 is SGHVS and CDR2 is FQNEAQ. The CDR3 has 12 residues. V was shortened by 2 bases and J by 2 bases, with 4 bases between the two germline ends. CDR3 sequence: CASSLQPYEQYF. The CDR3 DNA reads as TGTGCCAGCAGCTTACAGCCCTACGAGCAGTACTTC.

The chain joins TRBV7-9 to TRBJ1-2; the D is unclear. Per germline, CDR1 SEHNR and CDR2 FQNEAQ (reference sequence). Deletions cut 0 bases from V and 8 bases from J, with 13 bases between. The CDR3 spans 14 residues. The CDR3 region is CASSLAEALTGYTF. In DNA, the CDR3 is TGTGCCAGCAGCTTAGCGGAGGCCCTCACAGGCTACACCTTC.

This chain uses TRBV2 with TRBJ2-3; D perhaps matches TRBD2 (6 bases). V lost 6 bases and J 0 bases, leaving 13 bases between the germline ends. This CDR3 is built from 15 residues. In germline, CDR1 is SNHLY, CDR2 FYNNEI. CDR3 loop: CASRPTGTSTDTQYF. CDR3 sequence (DNA): TGTGCCAGCAGACCCACCGGGACTAGCACAGATACGCAGTATTTT.

This chain uses TRBV3-1 (or the pseudogene TRBV3-2) with TRBJ2-1, with TRBD2 as a possible D gene (5 bases). This CDR3 has 15 amino acids. Germline lookup yields CDR1 LGHDT and CDR2 YNNKEL (reference sequence). With 1 base removed from V and 3 bases from J, the gap between germline ends came to 10 bases. The DNA of the CDR3 is TGTGCCAGCAGCCAAGCCCGGGATAGCTACAATGAGCAGTTCTTC. Translating gives CASSQARDSYNEQFF.

The chain joins TRBV5-4 to TRBJ2-7, with a possible D match to TRBD2 (7 bases). CDR3 size: 16 residues. V dropped 4 bases and J dropped 2 bases, with 19 bases sitting between them. Germline V gene sequence: CDR1 SGHNT, CDR2 YYREEE (reference sequence). In DNA form, the CDR3 reads TGTGCCAGCAGCATTGGGGGGGGCGCATCAACCTACGAGCAGTACTTC. This gives the protein CASSIGGGASTYEQYF. The full variable domain, its missing parts supplied by reference TRBV5-4 and TRBJ2-7, is ETGVTQSPTHLIKTRGQQVTLRCSSQSGHNTVSWYQQALGQGPQFIFQYYREEENGRGNFPPRFSGLQFPNYSSELNVNALELDDSALYLCASSIGGGASTYEQYFGPGTRLTVT.

This chain connects TRBV4-3 to TRBJ2-6; either TRBD1 or TRBD2 may fit D (6 bases each). The CDR3 is 18 residues long. Per germline, CDR1 LGHNA and CDR2 YSLEER. Trimming left V 0 bases short and J 4 bases short, with 16 bases between. The DNA for the CDR3 is TGCGCCAGCAGCCAAGACAATTCGGGGGCAACAGGGGCCAACGTCCTGACTTTC. Its translation is CASSQDNSGATGANVLTF.

The chain links TRBV5-6 to TRBJ1-2; 9 positions match TRBD1. V was pared by 1 base and J by 8 bases, with 6 bases of the junction left unmatched. CDR3 length equals 14 residues. Germline V lookup: CDR1 SGHDT, CDR2 YYEEEE. The CDR3 loop is CASSLRDRVFGYTF. The CDR3 nucleotides read TGTGCCAGCAGCTTGAGGGACAGGGTCTTCGGCTACACCTTC.

The chain employs TRBV3-1 (or the pseudogene TRBV3-2) and TRBJ1-1, with 7 bases fitting TRBD1. Germline CDR1 and CDR2: LGHDT and YNNKEL (reference sequence). V was clipped by 7 bases and J by 2 bases; unmatched bases: 10. The CDR3 length is 15 residues. For the CDR3, the DNA is TGTGCCAGCAAGTCGGGGAGGGGGCGAAACACTGAAGCTTTCTTT. Its protein product is CASKSGRGRNTEAFF.